This TCR beta chain comes out of a study of blood T cell repertoires in COVID-19. Across the study: From the United States, Italy and Spain came samples of acute and convalescent COVID-19.

Original analysis: It was from reference gene primer amplification that nucleated cell counts were estimated. Generated by immunoSEQ multiplex PCR, the TCRdb table keeps only in-frame clones and is missing some. V and J calls and clone size come straight from that table; D and trimming were deduced from the DNA. The data hold about 190,000 clones, with about 85% observed a single time. Germline trimming cut 6 bases from V and 3 bases from J; bases unmatched to any gene: 8. Germline values: CDR1 SQVTM, CDR2 ANQGSEA. The CDR3 length is 13 residues. This clonotype was obtained from a man aged 25 to 40 with acute or convalescent COVID-19. The chain has TRBV29-1 and TRBJ2-7, with 7 bases aligning to TRBD1. The source material was peripheral blood. CDR3 region: CSVKQGLGYEQYF. The CDR3 DNA reads as TGCAGCGTCAAACAGGGGTTGGGCTACGAGCAGTACTTC.